The 8 T cell receptor beta chains reported below all come from one sample, sequenced in a study of metastatic and nonmetastatic thyroid tumors. No treatment had been given to any patient before thyroid surgery. TCRdb re-called the PCR reads through MiXCR. The sample has around 45,000 clones; 3.5% to 5% are singletons. The specimen was blood. The receptors here all came from a female donor with papillary thyroid cancer or a benign thyroid nodule (not recorded which). Some clones in this sample may be carry-over from other donors' samples.

The chain joins TRBV30 to TRBJ1-6; D might be TRBD1 (5 bases). Germline CDR1 GTSNPN, CDR2 SVGIG (reference sequence). The V end lost 4 bases, the J end lost 3 bases, and 7 bases lay between the germline ends. CDR3 size: 13 residues. The CDR3 reads CAWIGGYNSPLHF. Written as DNA, the CDR3 is TGTGCCTGGATTGGGGGCTATAATTCACCCCTCCACTTT.

This clone was counted at least ten times. The gene calls are TRBV10-1 and TRBJ2-7; TRBD1 aligns across 8 bases. Per the germline V gene, CDR1 is WNHNN and CDR2 is SYGVQD (reference sequence). The CDR3 loop spans 15 amino acids. With V trimmed by 4 bases and J by 2 bases, 7 bases remained unmatched. The CDR3 DNA reads as TGCGCCAGCAGTGGCGGAGGACAGGGAACCTACGAGCAGTACTTC. It encodes CASSGGGQGTYEQYF.

This clone is judged medium-sized. The genes are TRBV6-1 and TRBJ2-3; TRBD1 matches at 9 bases. The CDR3 is 14 residues long. Germline CDR1 is MNHNS and CDR2 is SASEGT. V was clipped by 1 base and J by 4 bases; unmatched bases: 0. CDR3 residues: CASSEGTGADTQYF. In DNA, the CDR3 is TGTGCCAGCAGTGAAGGGACAGGGGCAGATACGCAGTATTTT.

Ten or more counts support this clone. This chain joins TRBV7-2 and TRBJ2-1; D is possibly TRBD2 (5 bases). V lost 3 bases to trimming and J lost 4 bases, with 13 bases between them. CDR1 is SGHTA and CDR2 is FQGNSA in the germline V gene. CDR3 length: 15 residues. In nucleotides, the CDR3 is TGTGCCAGCAGCTTTTCCTGGGGAGAATACAATGAGCAGTTCTTC. It specifies CASSFSWGEYNEQFF.

This clone was seen ten or more times. This chain uses TRBV30 with TRBJ2-1; D gene unclear. Trimming removed 3 bases at V and 7 bases at J, with 7 bases between. The CDR3 sequence is 11 residues long. Germline V gene lookup returns CDR1 GTSNPN and CDR2 SVGIG (reference sequence). In nucleotides, the CDR3 is TGTGCCTGGAGGCAGTCGAATGAGCAGTTCTTC. Protein product: CAWRQSNEQFF.

This clone was seen at least ten times. V usage is TRBV6-6 and J usage is TRBJ1-5; possibly TRBD1 for D (6 bases). V was clipped by 2 bases and J by 5 bases, with 13 bases between them. Germline CDR1 reads MNHNY; CDR2 reads SVGAGI (reference sequence). The CDR3 runs to 15 residues. CDR3: CASSYTTGSDQPQHF. Here the CDR3 DNA reads TGTGCCAGCAGTTACACGACAGGTTCCGATCAGCCCCAGCATTTT.

This clone occurred many times. In nucleotides, the CDR3 is TGCAGTGCCAAGAGGGTAGCGGGATACAATGAGCAGTTCTTC. The encoded protein is CSAKRVAGYNEQFF. The J gene is TRBJ2-1, the V gene TRBV20-1; TRBD2 aligns across 8 bases. J was trimmed by 4 bases and V by 6 bases; bases with no gene match: 8. This CDR3 region has 14 residues. Germline-derived CDR1 and CDR2 are DFQATT and SNEGSKA (reference sequence).

Many counts were recorded for this clone. This chain uses TRBV4-1 with TRBJ2-1; 13 positions agree with TRBD2. Trimming cost V 3 bases and J 9 bases; bases outside gene matches: 14. The CDR3 sequence is 18 residues long. Per germline, CDR1 MGHRA and CDR2 YSYEKL. CDR3 in DNA: TGCGCCAGCAGCCATTCCACTAGCGGGAGGGCCGGTATGCGTGAGCAGTTCTTC. It encodes CASSHSTSGRAGMREQFF.